These 28 T cell receptor beta chains were all obtained from the same sample, sequenced in a study of identical twins (dated by TCRdb to 2016 to 2017). Library preparation used 5' RACE. Instrument on record: Illumina HiSeq 2000. The public reads were reanalyzed by TCRdb: fastp trimming at Q25, MiXCR alignment, in-frame beta chains only. For every CDR3 protein sequence, its rows merge into one entry that carries the most common genes and DNA. The sample table records nearly 900,000 distinct CDR3 sequences; 9% to 15% of these occur just once. The ten largest clones add up to around 1.6% of the sample. These same data were also listed under a study on yellow fever vaccine responses in identical twins.

Material for sequencing was PBMCs. These receptors all come from a woman younger than 35 in good health.

This clonotype occurred many times. The J gene is TRBJ1-1, the V gene TRBV14; D gene ambiguous. Germline V gives CDR1 SGHDN, CDR2 FVKESK. V shed 4 bases and J shed 4 bases, with 22 bases lying between them. CDR3 length: 17 amino acids. The CDR3 DNA sequence: TGTGCCAGCAGCCCAAGGGAAAACCTGGGAAAGAGCACTGAAGCTTTCTTT. Encoded protein: CASSPRENLGKSTEAFF.

This clonotype showed up just a few times. The V gene is TRBV20-1, the J gene TRBJ1-4, with D tentatively TRBD1 (5 bases). This CDR3 is built from 13 residues. V lost 5 bases and J 3 bases, leaving 10 bases between the germline ends. Germline assignment: CDR1 DFQATT and CDR2 SNEGSKA (reference sequence). CDR3 in DNA: TGCAGTGCTGGCAGGGTTGCTAATGAAAAACTGTTTTTT. Amino acids: CSAGRVANEKLFF.

This rearrangement joins TRBV28 to TRBJ2-1; 7 bases align to TRBD2. V gave up 5 bases and J gave up 10 bases; unmatched junction bases: 8. The CDR3 sequence is 13 residues long. The germline CDR1 and CDR2 sequences are MDHEN and SYDVKM. CDR3: CASSLGRVGEQFF. The DNA of the CDR3 is TGTGCCAGCAGTCTGGGGAGGGTAGGGGAGCAGTTCTTC.

In this sample, this clonotype turned up many times. CDR3 in DNA: TGCAGCGTTGACCCCCAAGAGACCCAGTACTTC. As protein: CSVDPQETQYF. The V call is TRBV29-1, the J call TRBJ2-5, with no clear D. Per the germline V gene, CDR1 is SQVTM and CDR2 is ANQGSEA. V shed 3 bases and J shed 1 base, with 3 bases lying between them. The CDR3 runs to 11 residues.

This clonotype showed up many times. The genes are TRBV20-1 and TRBJ2-1; TRBD2 matches 10 bases. Germline CDR1 is DFQATT and CDR2 is SNEGSKA (reference sequence). Trimming removed 5 bases from V and 3 bases from J; junction bases left unmatched: 7. The CDR3 contains 15 residues. The CDR3 region is CSARPGLAVYNEQFF. In DNA, the CDR3 is TGCAGTGCTCGCCCCGGACTAGCGGTCTACAATGAGCAGTTCTTC.

This chain joins TRBV2 and TRBJ2-7, with D hard to call. Germline V lookup: CDR1 SNHLY, CDR2 FYNNEI. The CDR3 totals 13 residues. V was pared by 5 bases and J by 0 bases, with 8 bases between. The CDR3 coding sequence is TGTGCCAGCAGTCTAGACATCTCCTACGAGCAGTACTTC. It codes for CASSLDISYEQYF.

The rearrangement joins TRBV29-1 to TRBJ1-2, with no clear D. CDR3 size: 9 residues. From germline, CDR1 is SQVTM and CDR2 ANQGSEA. V gave up 3 bases and J gave up 7 bases, with 3 bases separating them. This CDR3 reads CSVDVGYTF. CDR3 nucleotides: TGCAGCGTTGACGTTGGCTACACCTTC.

This clonotype was counted at least ten times. This chain connects TRBV5-1 to TRBJ1-2, with 7 bases lining up with TRBD1. Germline V gene sequence: CDR1 SGHRS, CDR2 YFSETQ. Germline trimming cut 0 bases from V and 7 bases from J; bases unmatched to any gene: 3. The CDR3 spans 13 residues. The CDR3, as DNA: TGCGCCAGCAGCTTGGAGGGGGCTAGTGGCTACACCTTC. Its protein is CASSLEGASGYTF.

The chain is built from TRBV7-8 and TRBJ1-4; D ambiguous. Germline-derived CDR1 and CDR2 are SGHVS and FQNEAQ. The CDR3 has 19 residues. The V gene lost 2 bases and the J gene lost 1 base, with 20 bases spanning the gap. CDR3 bases: TGTGCCAGCAGCTTAAATGTTTTGGCAGGAACTCTAACTAATGAAAAACTGTTTTTT. Protein: CASSLNVLAGTLTNEKLFF.

The V call is TRBV20-1, the J call TRBJ1-4, with 10 nucleotides matching TRBD1. J lost 7 bases, V lost 4 bases, and 3 bases had no gene match. The CDR3 loop spans 13 amino acids. CDR1 is DFQATT and CDR2 is SNEGSKA in the germline V gene (reference sequence). The CDR3, as DNA: TGCAGTGCTATGACAGGGGGCGGTGAAAAACTGTTTTTT. Its protein is CSAMTGGGEKLFF.

The genes are TRBV11-2 and TRBJ2-7, with a weak D call TRBD1 (6 bases). Germline CDR1 is SGHAT and CDR2 is FQNNGV. V lost 8 bases and J lost 7, with 12 bases in between. The CDR3 loop spans 11 amino acids. The CDR3 DNA reads TGTGCCAGCGGGGGCCACCAGGAGCAGTACGTC. Its translation is CASGGHQEQYV.

This clonotype has just a few counts. The rearrangement uses TRBV10-3 and TRBJ1-2; the match to TRBD1 covers 9 bases. The CDR3 runs to 14 residues. Looked up from germline, CDR1 is ENHRY and CDR2 is SYGVKD. V was clipped by 5 bases and J by 2 bases; unmatched bases: 3. The CDR3 sequence: CAISPGTGNYGYTF. In nucleotides, the CDR3 is TGTGCCATCAGTCCCGGGACAGGGAACTATGGCTACACCTTC.

This clonotype was seen only a few times. V gene TRBV4-1 combines with J gene TRBJ1-5; 8 nucleotides align to TRBD1. Trimming took 4 bases from V and 7 from J; bases not matched to a gene: 12. The germline V gene has CDR1 MGHRA and CDR2 YSYEKL. This CDR3 is 16 amino acids long. CDR3 amino acids: CASSPFFGQGRQPQHF. DNA of the CDR3: TGCGCCAGCAGCCCGTTTTTCGGACAGGGTCGGCAGCCCCAGCATTTT.

The chain employs TRBV4-1 and TRBJ2-1; 9 nucleotides line up with TRBD2. This CDR3 is built from 16 residues. After removal of 2 bases from V and 3 bases from J, the junction contained 5 bases not matched to a gene. Germline V CDR1 and CDR2: MGHRA, YSYEKL. The chain's CDR3 is CASSQPAGGYYNEQFF. The CDR3 nucleotides are TGCGCCAGCAGCCAACCAGCGGGGGGCTACTACAATGAGCAGTTCTTC.

The V call is TRBV4-1, the J call TRBJ1-2; D not certain. CDR1 and CDR2 from the germline V gene are MGHRA and YSYEKL. Trimming cost V 0 bases and J 5 bases, with 10 bases left between them. The CDR3 loop spans 14 amino acids. The CDR3: CASSQESIGYGYTF. The CDR3 coding sequence is TGCGCCAGCAGCCAAGAGTCAATTGGGTATGGCTACACCTTC.

This clonotype showed up many times. The CDR3: CASSRRGVGSYEQYV. The CDR3 nucleotides are TGTGCCAGCAGCCGGAGGGGCGTCGGGTCCTACGAGCAGTACGTC. This chain links TRBV21-1 with TRBJ2-7; whether TRBD1, the table's D call, matches the DNA was not checked. TRBV21-1 is given as a pseudogene. The CDR3 totals 15 residues.

This clonotype was detected only a few times. CDR3 residues: CSARGGQPQHF. CDR3 DNA sequence: TGCAGTGCTAGAGGGGGGCAGCCCCAGCATTTT. The chain recombines TRBV20-1 with TRBJ1-5; D is possibly TRBD1 (5 bases). This CDR3 is 11 amino acids long. With 1 base removed from V and 7 bases from J, the gap between germline ends came to 5 bases. Germline V gives CDR1 DFQATT, CDR2 SNEGSKA (reference sequence).

This clonotype has only a few counts. The chain employs TRBV28 and TRBJ1-6, with D maybe TRBD1 (5 bases). V was clipped by 10 bases and J by 8 bases, with 21 bases between them. CDR3 length: 15 amino acids. Germline V lookup: CDR1 MDHEN, CDR2 SYDVKM. The CDR3: CATSTVELGHSPLHF. For the CDR3, the DNA is TGTGCCACCTCGACAGTGGAATTAGGTCATTCACCCCTCCACTTT.

This chain links TRBV19 with TRBJ2-6, with D hard to call. In germline, CDR1 is LNHDA, CDR2 SQIVND (reference sequence). The germline V and J ends were trimmed by 4 bases and 2 bases, with 6 bases remaining between them. The CDR3 loop spans 14 amino acids. CDR3 loop: CASSTAAGANVLTF. The CDR3 DNA sequence: TGTGCCAGTAGTACAGCAGCTGGGGCCAACGTCCTGACTTTC.

This clonotype was recorded a few times. This rearrangement joins TRBV5-1 to TRBJ2-1, with TRBD2 matching 11 bases. V was pared by 4 bases and J by 9 bases, with 12 bases of the junction left unmatched. The CDR3 consists of 16 residues. Germline CDR1 SGHRS, CDR2 YFSETQ. The CDR3 protein is CASSNKLLAGGGEQFF. CDR3 nucleotide sequence: TGCGCCAGCAGCAATAAACTATTAGCGGGGGGGGGTGAGCAGTTCTTC.

This clonotype was counted many times. This chain uses TRBV3-1 with TRBJ2-1; no firm D call. This CDR3 is 13 amino acids long. Deletions cut 0 bases from V and 6 bases from J, with 6 bases between. The germline CDR1 and CDR2 sequences are LGHDT and YNNKEL (reference sequence). The CDR3 bases are TGTGCCAGCAGCCAAGATCTCGGCAATGAGCAGTTCTTC. Translation gives CASSQDLGNEQFF.

This clonotype was seen repeatedly, ten times or more. This chain links TRBV3-1 with TRBJ2-1, with D unclear. The CDR3 has 12 amino acids. V lost 1 base and J lost 7, with 5 bases in between. Germline lookup yields CDR1 LGHDT and CDR2 YNNKEL (reference sequence). The CDR3 DNA sequence: TGTGCCAGCAGCCAAGTAACGAATGAGCAGTTCTTC. Translating it yields CASSQVTNEQFF.

The chain employs TRBV15 and TRBJ2-5; D is perhaps TRBD1 (6 bases). Germline V gives CDR1 LNHNV, CDR2 YYDKDF (reference sequence). V lost 1 base and J 0 bases, leaving 15 bases between the germline ends. The CDR3 totals 17 residues. CDR3 bases: TGTGCCACCAGCAGAGTGGGACATACAGTGTACCAAGAGACCCAGTACTTC. It encodes CATSRVGHTVYQETQYF.

V usage is TRBV4-2 and J usage is TRBJ2-7; 12 bases match TRBD2. Looked up from germline, CDR1 is LGHNA and CDR2 is YNFKEQ. The CDR3 length is 19 residues. V lost 4 bases to trimming and J lost 0 bases; unmatched junction nucleotides: 13. CDR3 sequence (DNA): TGTGCCAGCAGCCCCTTCGCTAGCGGGAGGGCCTACCTCTCCTACGAGCAGTACTTC. It yields the protein CASSPFASGRAYLSYEQYF.

This clonotype has more than one count but fewer than ten. The chain links TRBV6-1 to TRBJ2-5, with D maybe TRBD2 (5 bases). Trimming stripped 5 bases from V and 5 bases from J, with 15 bases between. The CDR3 is 14 amino acids. Germline V CDR1 and CDR2: MNHNS, SASEGT. The CDR3 DNA sequence: TGTGCCAGCAGTCCCCTGGCACCGGGGGAGACCCAGTACTTC. Encoded protein: CASSPLAPGETQYF.

This clonotype was detected only a few times. The J gene is TRBJ2-1, the V gene TRBV29-1; D uncertain. Deletions cut 7 bases from V and 6 bases from J, with 19 bases between. The CDR3 is 14 amino acids. Germline V gene sequence: CDR1 SQVTM, CDR2 ANQGSEA. CDR3 sequence: CSARPSQVGNEQFF. The CDR3 nucleotides are TGCAGCGCACGACCCAGCCAAGTAGGCAATGAGCAGTTCTTC.

This clonotype was counted a few times. J is TRBJ2-7 and V is TRBV5-1; 10 nucleotides align to TRBD2. Germline V gives CDR1 SGHRS, CDR2 YFSETQ. This CDR3 is built from 15 residues. The ends lost 4 bases at V and 3 bases at J; junction bases unmatched: 7. The chain's CDR3 is CASSPRGLAYYEQYF. The CDR3 DNA follows: TGCGCCAGCAGCCCAAGGGGACTAGCGTACTACGAGCAGTACTTC.

This clonotype came up a few times. The V call is TRBV13, the J call TRBJ2-4; 7 positions agree with TRBD1. The CDR3 is 16 residues long. The germline V gene encodes CDR1 PRHDT and CDR2 FYEKMQ (reference sequence). The junction had 7 bases not matched to a gene; V was cut back by 5 bases and J by 0 bases. DNA of the CDR3: TGTGCCAGCAGCCCCGGGACAGACATAGCCAAAAACATTCAGTACTTC. Its translation is CASSPGTDIAKNIQYF. The full variable domain, in which reference TRBV13 and TRBJ2-4 provide the parts outside the CDR3, is AAGVIQSPRHLIKEKRETATLKCYPIPRHDTVYWYQQGPGQDPQFLISFYEKMQSDKGSIPDRFSAQQFSDYHSELNMSSLELGDSALYFCASSPGTDIAKNIQYFGAGTRLSVL.